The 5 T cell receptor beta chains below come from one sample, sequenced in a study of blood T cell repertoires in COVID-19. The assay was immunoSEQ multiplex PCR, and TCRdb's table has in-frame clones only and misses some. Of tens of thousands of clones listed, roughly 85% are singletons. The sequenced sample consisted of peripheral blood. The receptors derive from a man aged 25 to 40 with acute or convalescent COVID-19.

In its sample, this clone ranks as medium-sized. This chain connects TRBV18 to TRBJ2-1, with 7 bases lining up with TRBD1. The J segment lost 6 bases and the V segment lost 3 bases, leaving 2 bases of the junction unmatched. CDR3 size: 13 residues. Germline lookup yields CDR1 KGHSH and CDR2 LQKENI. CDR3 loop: CASSPGQFNEQFF. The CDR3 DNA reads TGTGCCAGCTCACCGGGACAGTTCAATGAGCAGTTCTTC.

The CDR3 DNA reads as TGTGCCAGCAGTATACAGCGGGAGGGCCGGGAATTCTTC. The encoded protein is CASSIQREGREFF. The chain employs TRBV6-5 and TRBJ2-1; TRBD2 aligns across 10 bases. V shed 5 bases and J 16 bases; nucleotides not matched to a gene: 11. Germline assignment: CDR1 MNHEY and CDR2 SVGAGI. The CDR3 is made up of 13 amino acids.

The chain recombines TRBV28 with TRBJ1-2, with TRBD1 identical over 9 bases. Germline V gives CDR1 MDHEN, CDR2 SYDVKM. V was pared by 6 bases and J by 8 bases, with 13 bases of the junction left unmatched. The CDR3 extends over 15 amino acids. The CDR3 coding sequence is TGTGCCAGCAGGAAGACCGGGACAGGGAAATCGGGCTACACCTTC. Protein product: CASRKTGTGKSGYTF.

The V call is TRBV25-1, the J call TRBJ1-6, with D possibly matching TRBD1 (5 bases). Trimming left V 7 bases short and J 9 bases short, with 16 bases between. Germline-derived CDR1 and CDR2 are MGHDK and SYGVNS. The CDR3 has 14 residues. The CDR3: CASTPVGGTSPLHF. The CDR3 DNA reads TGTGCCAGCACACCCGTCGGGGGTACTTCACCCCTCCACTTT.

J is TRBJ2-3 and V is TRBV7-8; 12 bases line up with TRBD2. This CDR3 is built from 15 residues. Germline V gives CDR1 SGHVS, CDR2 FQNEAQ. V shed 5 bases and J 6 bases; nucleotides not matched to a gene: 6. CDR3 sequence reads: CASSHRTSGTDTQYF. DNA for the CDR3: TGTGCCAGCAGCCATAGGACTAGCGGGACCGATACGCAGTATTTT.